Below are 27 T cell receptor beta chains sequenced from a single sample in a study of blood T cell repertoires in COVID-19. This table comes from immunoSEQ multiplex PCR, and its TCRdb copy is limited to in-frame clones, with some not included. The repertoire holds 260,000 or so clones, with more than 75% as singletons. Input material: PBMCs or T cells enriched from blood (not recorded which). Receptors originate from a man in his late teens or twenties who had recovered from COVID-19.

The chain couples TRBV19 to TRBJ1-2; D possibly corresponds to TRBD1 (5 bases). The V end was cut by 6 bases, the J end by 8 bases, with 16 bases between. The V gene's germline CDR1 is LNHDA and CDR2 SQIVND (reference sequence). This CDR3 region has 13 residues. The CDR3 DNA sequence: TGTGCCAGTAGAAAACAGGCCTCGCGGGGCTACACCTTC. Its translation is CASRKQASRGYTF.

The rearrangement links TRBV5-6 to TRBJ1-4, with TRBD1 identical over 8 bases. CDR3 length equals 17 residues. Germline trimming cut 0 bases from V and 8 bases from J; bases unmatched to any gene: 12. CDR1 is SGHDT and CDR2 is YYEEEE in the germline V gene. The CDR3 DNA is TGTGCCAGCAGCTTGGGGTCCTTGCAGGGGGCGAGGGAAAAACTGTTTTTT. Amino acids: CASSLGSLQGAREKLFF.

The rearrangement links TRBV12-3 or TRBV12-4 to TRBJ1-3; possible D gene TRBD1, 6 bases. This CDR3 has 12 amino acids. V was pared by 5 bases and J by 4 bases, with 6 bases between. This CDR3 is CASSGTGNTIYF. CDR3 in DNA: TGTGCCAGCAGTGGGACAGGAAACACCATATATTTT.

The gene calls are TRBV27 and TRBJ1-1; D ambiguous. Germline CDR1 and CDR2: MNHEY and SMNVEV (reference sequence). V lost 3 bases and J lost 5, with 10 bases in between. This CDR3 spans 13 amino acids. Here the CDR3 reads CASSFPGGTEAFF. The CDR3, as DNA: TGTGCCAGCAGTTTCCCGGGTGGGACTGAAGCTTTCTTT.

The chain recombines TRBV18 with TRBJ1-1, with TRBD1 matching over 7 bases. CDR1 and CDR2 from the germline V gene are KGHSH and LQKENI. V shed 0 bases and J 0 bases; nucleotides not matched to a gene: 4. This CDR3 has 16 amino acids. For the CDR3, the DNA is TGTGCCAGCTCACCACCCGGACAGGACTTGAACACTGAAGCTTTCTTT. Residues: CASSPPGQDLNTEAFF.

The CDR3 DNA follows: TGTGCCAGCTCACTTGACCTGGGGGGCACTGAAGCTTTCTTT. Amino acid sequence: CASSLDLGGTEAFF. The gene calls are TRBV18 and TRBJ1-1; the D gene is possibly TRBD1 (5 bases). CDR1 and CDR2 from the germline V gene are KGHSH and LQKENI. The CDR3 contains 14 residues. V was clipped by 4 bases and J by 4 bases, with 13 bases between them.

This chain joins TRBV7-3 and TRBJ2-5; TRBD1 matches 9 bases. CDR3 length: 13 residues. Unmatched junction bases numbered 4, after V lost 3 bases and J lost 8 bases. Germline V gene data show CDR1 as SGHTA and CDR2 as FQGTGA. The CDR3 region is CASSLGQGGTQYF. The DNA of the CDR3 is TGTGCCAGCAGCTTGGGACAGGGAGGAACCCAGTACTTC.

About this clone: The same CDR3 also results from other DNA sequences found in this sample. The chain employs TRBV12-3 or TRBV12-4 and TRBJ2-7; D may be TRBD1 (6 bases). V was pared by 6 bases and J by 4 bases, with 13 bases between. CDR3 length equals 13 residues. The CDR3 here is CASRSGTTYEQYF. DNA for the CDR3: TGTGCCAGCAGGTCCGGGACAACTTACGAGCAGTACTTC.

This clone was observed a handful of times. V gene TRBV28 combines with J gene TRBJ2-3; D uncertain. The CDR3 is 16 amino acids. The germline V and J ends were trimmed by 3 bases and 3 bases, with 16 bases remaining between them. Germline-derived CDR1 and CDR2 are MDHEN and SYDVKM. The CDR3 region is CASSFETIVTTDTQYF. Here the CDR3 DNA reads TGTGCCAGCAGTTTTGAAACCATCGTTACAACAGATACGCAGTATTTT.

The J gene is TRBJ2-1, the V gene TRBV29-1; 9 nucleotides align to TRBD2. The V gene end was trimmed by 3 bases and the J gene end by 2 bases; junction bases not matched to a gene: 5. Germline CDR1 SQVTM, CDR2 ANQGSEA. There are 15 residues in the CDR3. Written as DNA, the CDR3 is TGCAGCGTTGAGGCTAGCGGGGTCGCCTACAATGAGCAGTTCTTC. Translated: CSVEASGVAYNEQFF.

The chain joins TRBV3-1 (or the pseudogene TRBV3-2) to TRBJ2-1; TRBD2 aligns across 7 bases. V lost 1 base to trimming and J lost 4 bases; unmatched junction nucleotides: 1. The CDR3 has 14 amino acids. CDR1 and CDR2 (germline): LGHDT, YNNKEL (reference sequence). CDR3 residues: CASSQGEGYNEQFF. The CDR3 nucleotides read TGTGCCAGCAGCCAAGGGGAGGGGTACAATGAGCAGTTCTTC.

CDR3 bases: TGTGCCAGCAGCTCAAGCGGGATAGGGCAAGAGACCCAGTACTTC. This encodes CASSSSGIGQETQYF. This chain links TRBV7-8 with TRBJ2-5; 7 bases agree with TRBD2. CDR1 and CDR2 (germline): SGHVS, FQNEAQ. This CDR3 spans 15 amino acids. Germline trimming cut 4 bases from V and 2 bases from J; bases unmatched to any gene: 7.

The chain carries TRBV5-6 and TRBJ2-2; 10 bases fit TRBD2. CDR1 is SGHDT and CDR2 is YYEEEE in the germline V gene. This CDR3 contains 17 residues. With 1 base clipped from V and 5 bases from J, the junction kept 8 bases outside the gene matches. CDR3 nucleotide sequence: TGTGCCAGCAGCTTGACTCCTAGCGGGAGTTTAACCGGGGAGCTGTTTTTT. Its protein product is CASSLTPSGSLTGELFF.

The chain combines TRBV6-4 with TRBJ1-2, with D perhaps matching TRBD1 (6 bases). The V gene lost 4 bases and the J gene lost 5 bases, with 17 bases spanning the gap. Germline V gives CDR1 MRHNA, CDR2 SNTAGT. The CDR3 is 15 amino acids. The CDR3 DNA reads TGTGCCAGCAGTGCTACACTGGGGGCTGGGTATGGCTACACCTTC. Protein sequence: CASSATLGAGYGYTF.

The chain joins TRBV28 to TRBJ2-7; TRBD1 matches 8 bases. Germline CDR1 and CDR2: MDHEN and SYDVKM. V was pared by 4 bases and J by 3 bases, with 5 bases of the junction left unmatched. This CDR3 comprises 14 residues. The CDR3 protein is CASSWDRRYYEQYF. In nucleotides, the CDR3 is TGTGCCAGCAGTTGGGACAGGCGTTACTACGAGCAGTACTTC.

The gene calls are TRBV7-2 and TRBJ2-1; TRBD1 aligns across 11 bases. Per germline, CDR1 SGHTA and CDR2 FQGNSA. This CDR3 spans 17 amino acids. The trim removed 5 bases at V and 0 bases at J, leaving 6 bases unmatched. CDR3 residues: CASSSPGTGGSYNEQFF. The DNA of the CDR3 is TGTGCCAGCAGCAGCCCCGGGACAGGGGGCTCCTACAATGAGCAGTTCTTC.

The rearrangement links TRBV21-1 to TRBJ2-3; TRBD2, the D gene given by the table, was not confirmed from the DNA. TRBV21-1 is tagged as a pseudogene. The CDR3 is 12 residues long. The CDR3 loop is CASCGGLDTQYF. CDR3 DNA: TGTGCCAGCTGCGGGGGATTAGATACGCAGTATTTT.

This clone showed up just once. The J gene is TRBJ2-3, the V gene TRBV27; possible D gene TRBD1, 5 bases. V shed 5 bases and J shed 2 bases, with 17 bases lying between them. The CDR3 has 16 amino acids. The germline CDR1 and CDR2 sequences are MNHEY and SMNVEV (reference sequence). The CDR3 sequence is CASSRFGPQVTDTQYF. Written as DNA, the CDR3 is TGTGCCAGCAGTAGGTTCGGACCACAGGTCACAGATACGCAGTATTTT.

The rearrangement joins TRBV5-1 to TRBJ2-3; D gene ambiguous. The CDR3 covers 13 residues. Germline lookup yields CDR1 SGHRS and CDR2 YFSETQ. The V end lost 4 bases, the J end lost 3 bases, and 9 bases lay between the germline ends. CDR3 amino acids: CASSQEQTDTQYF. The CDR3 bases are TGCGCCAGCAGCCAGGAACAGACAGATACGCAGTATTTT.

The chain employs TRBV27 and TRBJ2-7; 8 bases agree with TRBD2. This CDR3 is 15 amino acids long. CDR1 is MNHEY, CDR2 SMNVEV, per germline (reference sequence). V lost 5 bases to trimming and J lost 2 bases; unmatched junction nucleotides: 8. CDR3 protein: CASSLPGGGAYEQYF. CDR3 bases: TGTGCCAGCAGTCTCCCGGGGGGGGGAGCCTACGAGCAGTACTTC.

CDR3 sequence: CASGLRGGLQPQHF. The CDR3 region has the DNA TGTGCCAGCGGACTAAGGGGGGGGCTTCAGCCCCAGCATTTT. V is TRBV27 and J is TRBJ1-5, with TRBD1 as a possible D gene (6 bases). The V gene's germline CDR1 is MNHEY and CDR2 SMNVEV (reference sequence). Trimming took off 8 bases at V and 6 bases at J, with 17 bases between the two ends. CDR3 size: 14 residues.

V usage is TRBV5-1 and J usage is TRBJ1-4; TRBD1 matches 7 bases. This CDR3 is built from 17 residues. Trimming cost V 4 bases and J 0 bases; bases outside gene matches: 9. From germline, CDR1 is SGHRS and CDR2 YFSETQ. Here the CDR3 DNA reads TGCGCCAGCAGCCCGTTGGGACAGACTGCAACTAATGAAAAACTGTTTTTT. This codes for CASSPLGQTATNEKLFF.

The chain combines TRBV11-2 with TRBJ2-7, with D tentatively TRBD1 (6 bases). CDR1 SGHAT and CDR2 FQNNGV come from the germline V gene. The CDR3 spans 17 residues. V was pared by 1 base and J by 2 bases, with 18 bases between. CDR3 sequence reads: CASSLGASGTYPYEQYF. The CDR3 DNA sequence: TGTGCCAGCAGCTTAGGCGCCTCCGGGACATACCCCTACGAGCAGTACTTC.

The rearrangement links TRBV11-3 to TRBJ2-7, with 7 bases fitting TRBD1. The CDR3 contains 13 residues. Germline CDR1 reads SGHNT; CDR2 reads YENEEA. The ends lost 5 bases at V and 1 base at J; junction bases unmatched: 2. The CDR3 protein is CASSLGQSYEQYF. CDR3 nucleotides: TGTGCCAGCAGCCTGGGACAGTCCTACGAGCAGTACTTC.

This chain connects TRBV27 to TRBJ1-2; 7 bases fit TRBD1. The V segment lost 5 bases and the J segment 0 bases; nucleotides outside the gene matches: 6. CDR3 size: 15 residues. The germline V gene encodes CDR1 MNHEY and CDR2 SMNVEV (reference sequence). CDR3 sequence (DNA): TGTGCCAGCAGTACAAGACAGGGCCCTAACTATGGCTACACCTTC. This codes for CASSTRQGPNYGYTF.

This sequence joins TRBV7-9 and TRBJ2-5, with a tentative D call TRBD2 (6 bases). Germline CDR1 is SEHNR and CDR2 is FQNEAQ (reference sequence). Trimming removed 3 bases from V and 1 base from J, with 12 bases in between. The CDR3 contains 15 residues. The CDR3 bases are TGTGCCAGCAGCTTCCCGGGACTCGGCCAAGAGACCCAGTACTTC. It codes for CASSFPGLGQETQYF.

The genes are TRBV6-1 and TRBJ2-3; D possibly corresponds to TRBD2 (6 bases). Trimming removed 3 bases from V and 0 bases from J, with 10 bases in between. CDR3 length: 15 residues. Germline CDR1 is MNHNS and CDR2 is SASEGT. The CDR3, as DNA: TGTGCCAGCAGTGAGGCGGGAACTAGCACAGATACGCAGTATTTT. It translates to CASSEAGTSTDTQYF.